This TCR beta chain comes out of a study of blood T cell repertoires in COVID-19. Overall study: Sources were T cells, B-cell-depleted T cells, or PBMCs; the material itself was cDNA or gDNA.

CDR3 size: 15 residues. V lost 6 bases to trimming and J lost 0 bases; unmatched junction nucleotides: 7. Germline V gene sequence: CDR1 MNHNS, CDR2 SASEGT. This table comes from immunoSEQ multiplex PCR, and its TCRdb copy is limited to in-frame clones, with some not included. Of under 350,000 clones in the sample, approximately 90% were seen once. Input material: peripheral blood. The J gene is TRBJ2-7, the V gene TRBV6-1; TRBD1 matches at 8 bases. This TCR came from a man aged 35-49 years with acute or convalescent COVID-19. The CDR3 protein is CASSHGQGSSYEQYF. The CDR3 bases are TGTGCCAGCAGCCACGGACAGGGAAGCTCCTACGAGCAGTACTTC.